The 17 T cell receptor beta chains below all came from one sample that was sequenced in a study of response to subunit inactivated influenza vaccine. Via MiXCR, TCRdb re-called the RT-PCR reads, giving one row per CDR3 protein. The table lists roughly 700,000 distinct CDR3 sequences, about 15% of them singletons. The sample here was PBMCs from blood, taken approximately 15 days before vaccination. The source is a man in his forties or fifties who received an inactivated influenza vaccine.

This clonotype occurred a few times. The chain recombines TRBV20-1 with TRBJ1-2; TRBD1 aligns across 9 bases. Germline V CDR1 and CDR2: DFQATT, SNEGSKA (reference sequence). J lost 1 base, V lost 0 bases, and 0 bases had no gene match. The CDR3 extends over 14 amino acids. CDR3 in amino acids: CSAREGQGNYGYTF. DNA for the CDR3: TGCAGTGCTAGAGAGGGACAGGGTAACTATGGCTACACCTTC.

The chain employs TRBV6-1 and TRBJ2-3; D gene uncertain. The length of the CDR3 is 14 residues. V lost 5 bases and J lost 0, with 9 bases in between. CDR1 and CDR2 (germline): MNHNS, SASEGT. For the CDR3, the DNA is TGTGCCAGCAGTCCAGGTTTTAGCACAGATACGCAGTATTTT. Translating gives CASSPGFSTDTQYF.

This clonotype was seen a handful of times. CDR3 in DNA: TGCAGTGCTAGCGGGGGGCGTATCAATGAGCAGTTCTTC. It is translated as CSASGGRINEQFF. This chain connects TRBV20-1 to TRBJ2-1; maybe TRBD2 (7 bases). The CDR3 runs to 13 residues. V lost 3 bases, J lost 6 bases, and 12 bases lay in between. Germline CDR1 and CDR2: DFQATT and SNEGSKA (reference sequence).

This clonotype has at least ten counts. The V call is TRBV7-9, the J call TRBJ1-1; no clear D. Germline values: CDR1 SEHNR, CDR2 FQNEAQ (reference sequence). V was shortened by 4 bases and J by 0 bases, with 9 bases between the two germline ends. CDR3 length equals 14 residues. Here the CDR3 reads CASSSLRMNTEAFF. CDR3 DNA: TGTGCCAGCAGCTCGCTCAGGATGAACACTGAAGCTTTCTTT.

This clonotype was observed many times. The chain couples TRBV5-5 to TRBJ2-3, with unresolved D. The CDR3 is 14 residues long. Trimming stripped 5 bases from V and 6 bases from J, with 16 bases between. Germline loops: CDR1 SGHKS, CDR2 YYEKEE (reference sequence). CDR3 nucleotide sequence: TGTGCCAGCAGTCTGACGATTAATGGGGATACGCAGTATTTT. It is translated as CASSLTINGDTQYF.

This clonotype was counted only a few times. The rearrangement links TRBV24-1 to TRBJ2-1, with TRBD2 matching 9 bases. Trimming removed 1 base from V and 9 bases from J; junction bases left unmatched: 6. The CDR3 extends over 15 amino acids. The V gene's germline CDR1 is KGHDR and CDR2 SFDVKD. This chain's CDR3 is CATSDFAGGRSEQFF. Written as DNA, the CDR3 is TGTGCCACCAGTGATTTTGCGGGAGGGCGGAGTGAGCAGTTCTTC.

This clonotype occurred a few times. The CDR3 protein is CASSQDPVSGGLAKNIQYF. Here the CDR3 DNA reads TGTGCCAGCAGCCAAGATCCGGTTAGCGGGGGTTTAGCCAAAAACATTCAGTACTTC. The chain carries TRBV14 and TRBJ2-4; TRBD2 agrees at 9 bases. Germline V lookup: CDR1 SGHDN, CDR2 FVKESK. The CDR3 extends over 19 amino acids. The V segment lost 0 bases and the J segment 0 bases; nucleotides outside the gene matches: 9. Variable domain in full (rest from reference TRBV14 and TRBJ2-4): EAGVTQFPSHSVIEKGQTVTLRCDPISGHDNLYWYRRVMGKEIKFLLHFVKESKQDESGMPNNRFLAERTGGTYSTLKVQPAELEDSGVYFCASSQDPVSGGLAKNIQYFGAGTRLSVL.

The V and J genes are TRBV12-3 or TRBV12-4 and TRBJ1-1, with D possibly being TRBD1 (5 bases). Between the trimmed V and J ends, which lost 3 bases and 4 bases, there was a span of 9 bases. This CDR3 has 13 residues. CDR3 sequence: CASSLNRITEAFF. In nucleotides, the CDR3 is TGTGCCAGCAGTTTGAACAGGATCACTGAAGCTTTCTTT.

This rearrangement joins TRBV19 to TRBJ1-5; D may be TRBD1 (6 bases). The CDR3 has 14 amino acids. Per the germline V gene, CDR1 is LNHDA and CDR2 is SQIVND (reference sequence). V was clipped by 7 bases and J by 6 bases, with 16 bases between them. Here the CDR3 DNA reads TGTGCCAGTACGTTCCAGGGGCTTGTTCAGCCCCAGCATTTT. The encoded protein is CASTFQGLVQPQHF. The complete variable domain, with remaining parts taken from reference TRBV19 and TRBJ1-5, reads DGGITQSPKYLFRKEGQNVTLSCEQNLNHDAMYWYRQDPGQGLRLIYYSQIVNDFQKGDIAEGYSVSREKKESFPLTVTSAQKNPTAFYLCASTFQGLVQPQHFGDGTRLSIL.

The table lists this clonotype with a few counts. This chain joins TRBV9 and TRBJ2-3; a weak D match, TRBD1 (6 bases). The CDR3 loop spans 16 amino acids. Trimming cost V 1 base and J 0 bases, with 12 bases left between them. Germline V CDR1 and CDR2: SGDLS, YYNGEE. CDR3 loop: CASSVQGSRSTDTQYF. The CDR3 nucleotides are TGTGCCAGCAGCGTACAGGGGTCCCGTAGCACAGATACGCAGTATTTT.

This chain links TRBV12-3 or TRBV12-4 with TRBJ2-7; 9 nucleotides match TRBD1. V lost 6 bases, J lost 6 bases, and 9 bases stayed unmatched. The CDR3 has 14 residues. The CDR3: CASRTGQGWSEQYF. The CDR3 DNA follows: TGTGCCAGCAGAACGGGACAGGGTTGGAGCGAGCAGTACTTC.

This clonotype has just a few counts. The chain is built from TRBV27 and TRBJ1-1; tentatively, D is TRBD1 (5 bases). The germline V and J ends were trimmed by 2 bases and 4 bases, with 17 bases remaining between them. The CDR3 is 16 residues long. The V gene's germline CDR1 is MNHEY and CDR2 SMNVEV (reference sequence). In DNA form, the CDR3 reads TGTGCCAGCAGTTTACGGGCCCCGGGGGGGAGCACTGAAGCTTTCTTT. It translates to CASSLRAPGGSTEAFF.

This clonotype was picked up many times. V gene TRBV20-1 combines with J gene TRBJ2-7, with D uncertain. Germline V gene lookup returns CDR1 DFQATT and CDR2 SNEGSKA (reference sequence). Trimming removed 3 bases at V and 4 bases at J, with 7 bases between. This CDR3 comprises 11 residues. Written as DNA, the CDR3 is TGCAGTGCTAGGCCGGATTACGAGCAGTACTTC. Translation gives CSARPDYEQYF.

This chain connects TRBV7-9 to TRBJ2-7; D remains ambiguous. V lost 5 bases, J lost 6 bases, and 17 bases lay in between. This CDR3 is built from 14 residues. Germline V gene sequence: CDR1 SEHNR, CDR2 FQNEAQ (reference sequence). The CDR3 DNA reads as TGTGCCAGCAGCCCTCCAGTCCTAGGGCTCGAGCAGTACTTC. Its translation: CASSPPVLGLEQYF.

The sample holds many counts of this clonotype. The chain links TRBV6-5 to TRBJ1-2; D call uncertain. Germline CDR1 reads MNHEY; CDR2 reads SVGAGI. V gave up 4 bases and J gave up 2 bases, with 14 bases separating them. This CDR3 has 15 residues. CDR3: CASSSTRAANYGYTF. CDR3 nucleotide sequence: TGTGCCAGCAGTTCAACCCGGGCCGCAAACTATGGCTACACCTTC.

The gene calls are TRBV4-3 and TRBJ1-2; D may be TRBD1 (6 bases). The V gene's germline CDR1 is LGHNA and CDR2 YSLEER. Trimming left V 2 bases short and J 8 bases short, with 18 bases between. The CDR3 extends over 15 amino acids. The CDR3 sequence is CASSQINRGQTGYTF. CDR3 nucleotide sequence: TGCGCCAGCAGCCAAATAAACCGGGGGCAGACCGGCTACACCTTC.

This clonotype was observed a handful of times. The chain recombines TRBV16 with TRBJ1-3; D is perhaps TRBD1 (5 bases). Germline CDR1 KGHSY, CDR2 FQNENV. This CDR3 is 15 amino acids long. Trimming took off 0 bases at V and 4 bases at J, with 10 bases between the two ends. CDR3 DNA sequence: TGTGCCAGCAGCCAATCTCCCGGGGCAGGAAACACCATATATTTT. Amino acids: CASSQSPGAGNTIYF.